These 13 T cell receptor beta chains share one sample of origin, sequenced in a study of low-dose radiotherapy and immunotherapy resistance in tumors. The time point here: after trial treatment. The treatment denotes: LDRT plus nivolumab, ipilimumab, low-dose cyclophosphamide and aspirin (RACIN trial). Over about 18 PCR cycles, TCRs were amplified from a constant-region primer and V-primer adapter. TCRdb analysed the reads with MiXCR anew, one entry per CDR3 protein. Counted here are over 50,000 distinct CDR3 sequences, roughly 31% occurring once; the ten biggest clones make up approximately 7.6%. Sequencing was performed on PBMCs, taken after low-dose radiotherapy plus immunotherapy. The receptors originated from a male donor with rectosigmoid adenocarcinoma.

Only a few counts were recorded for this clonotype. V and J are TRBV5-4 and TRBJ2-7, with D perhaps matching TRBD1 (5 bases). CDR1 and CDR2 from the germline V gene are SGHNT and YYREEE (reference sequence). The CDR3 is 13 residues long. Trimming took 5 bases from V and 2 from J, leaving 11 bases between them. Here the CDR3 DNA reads TGTGCCAGCAGTTCAGGGAATCCCTACGAGCAGTACTTC. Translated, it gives CASSSGNPYEQYF.

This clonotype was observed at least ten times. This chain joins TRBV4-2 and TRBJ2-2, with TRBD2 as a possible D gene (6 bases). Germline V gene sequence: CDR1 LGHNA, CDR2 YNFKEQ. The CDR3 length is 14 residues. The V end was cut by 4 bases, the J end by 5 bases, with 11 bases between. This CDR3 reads CASSRGERTGELFF. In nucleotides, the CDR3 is TGTGCCAGCAGCCGGGGGGAGAGAACCGGGGAGCTGTTTTTT.

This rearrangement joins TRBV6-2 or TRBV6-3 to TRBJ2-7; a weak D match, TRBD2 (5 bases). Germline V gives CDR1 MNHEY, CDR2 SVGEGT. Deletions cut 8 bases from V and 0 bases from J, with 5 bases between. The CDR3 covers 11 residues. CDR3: CASGSSYEQYF. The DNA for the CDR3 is TGTGCCAGCGGGAGCTCCTACGAGCAGTACTTC.

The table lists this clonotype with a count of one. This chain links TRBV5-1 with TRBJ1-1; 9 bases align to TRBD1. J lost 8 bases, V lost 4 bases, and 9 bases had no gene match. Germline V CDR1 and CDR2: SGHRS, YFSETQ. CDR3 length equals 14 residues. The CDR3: CASSTRGTGLEAFF. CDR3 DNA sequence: TGCGCCAGCAGCACCCGAGGGACAGGGCTAGAAGCTTTCTTT.

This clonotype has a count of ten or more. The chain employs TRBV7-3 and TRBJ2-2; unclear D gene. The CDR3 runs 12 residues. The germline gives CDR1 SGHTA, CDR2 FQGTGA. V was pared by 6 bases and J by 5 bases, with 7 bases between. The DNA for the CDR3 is TGTGCCAGCAGTCAACAAACCGGGGAGCTGTTTTTT. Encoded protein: CASSQQTGELFF.

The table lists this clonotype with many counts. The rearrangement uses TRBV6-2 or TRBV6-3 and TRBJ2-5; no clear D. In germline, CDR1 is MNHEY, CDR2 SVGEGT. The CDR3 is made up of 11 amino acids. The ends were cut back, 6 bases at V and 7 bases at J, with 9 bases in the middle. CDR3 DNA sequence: TGTGCCAGCAGACGAGACGGGACCCAGTACTTC. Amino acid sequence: CASRRDGTQYF.

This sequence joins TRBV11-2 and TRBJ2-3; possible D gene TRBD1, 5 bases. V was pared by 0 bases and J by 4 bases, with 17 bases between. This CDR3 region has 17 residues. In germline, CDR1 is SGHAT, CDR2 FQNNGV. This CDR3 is CASSLETGRGRADTQYF. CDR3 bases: TGTGCCAGCAGCTTAGAAACAGGTCGAGGTCGCGCAGATACGCAGTATTTT.

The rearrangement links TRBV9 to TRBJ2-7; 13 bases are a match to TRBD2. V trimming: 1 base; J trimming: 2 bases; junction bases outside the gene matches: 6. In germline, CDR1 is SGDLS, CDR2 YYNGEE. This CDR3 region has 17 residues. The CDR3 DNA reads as TGTGCCAGCAGCGTAAGAGAGGGGACTAGCGGGACCTACGAGCAGTACTTC. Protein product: CASSVREGTSGTYEQYF.

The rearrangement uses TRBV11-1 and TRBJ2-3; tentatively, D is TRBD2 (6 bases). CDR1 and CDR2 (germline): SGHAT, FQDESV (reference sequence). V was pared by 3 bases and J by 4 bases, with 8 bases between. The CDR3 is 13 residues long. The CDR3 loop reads CASSLAGPDTQYF. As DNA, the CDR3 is TGTGCCAGCAGCTTGGCGGGACCAGATACGCAGTATTTT.

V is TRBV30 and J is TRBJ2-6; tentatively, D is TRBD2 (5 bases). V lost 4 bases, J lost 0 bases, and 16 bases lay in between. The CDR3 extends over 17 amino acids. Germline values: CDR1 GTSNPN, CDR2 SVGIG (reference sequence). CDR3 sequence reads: CAWTAGGGSSGANVLTF. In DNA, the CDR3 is TGTGCCTGGACCGCCGGAGGAGGAAGCTCTGGGGCCAACGTCCTGACTTTC.

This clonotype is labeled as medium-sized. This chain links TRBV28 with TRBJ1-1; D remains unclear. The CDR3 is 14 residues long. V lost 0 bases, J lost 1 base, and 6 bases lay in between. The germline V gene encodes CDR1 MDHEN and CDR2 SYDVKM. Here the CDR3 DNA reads TGTGCCAGCAGTTTATGGCACAAGAACACTGAAGCTTTCTTT. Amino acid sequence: CASSLWHKNTEAFF. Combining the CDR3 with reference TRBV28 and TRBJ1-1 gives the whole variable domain DVKVTQSSRYLVKRTGEKVFLECVQDMDHENMFWYRQDPGLGLRLIYFSYDVKMKEKGDIPEGYSVSREKKERFSLILESASTNQTSMYLCASSLWHKNTEAFFGQGTRLTVV.

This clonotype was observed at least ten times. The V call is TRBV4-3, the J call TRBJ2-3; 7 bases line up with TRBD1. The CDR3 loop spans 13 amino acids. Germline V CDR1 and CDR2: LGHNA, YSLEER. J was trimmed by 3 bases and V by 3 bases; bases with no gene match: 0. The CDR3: CASSQGQTDTQYF. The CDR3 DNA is TGCGCCAGCAGCCAGGGACAGACAGATACGCAGTATTTT.

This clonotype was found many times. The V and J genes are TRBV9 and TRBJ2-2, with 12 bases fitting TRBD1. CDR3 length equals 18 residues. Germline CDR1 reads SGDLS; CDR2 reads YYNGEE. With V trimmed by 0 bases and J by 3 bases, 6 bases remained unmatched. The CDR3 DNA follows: TGTGCCAGCAGCGTAGCAGGGACAGGGGGCTTGGACACCGGGGAGCTGTTTTTT. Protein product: CASSVAGTGGLDTGELFF.